This record looks at one T cell receptor (beta chain) sequence and its context. Its antigen is not known. Assay used: immunoSEQ multiplex PCR; TCRdb lists only in-frame clones, some missing. Of roughly 160,000 clones listed, around 90% were seen once; the top ten hold roughly 1.6%. This entry belongs to a study of T cell responses to AZD1222 COVID-19 vaccine. Findings and caveats of the study: Close to half of spike-specific TCRs reportedly recognize unmutated variant regions. White British donors predominated, females outnumbered males, and clonal diversity was possibly underestimated. Only after the peak T cell response were repertoires sampled. Vaccine-associated CD4 TCRs spanned spike, dominant at 160-218 and 743-854.

The CDR3 consists of 15 residues. Germline values: CDR1 LGHDT, CDR2 YNNKEL (reference sequence). Trimming cost V 1 base and J 4 bases, with 14 bases left between them. The sequenced sample was peripheral blood, obtained on day 0 of AZD1222 vaccination. The V call is TRBV3-1 (or the pseudogene TRBV3-2), the J call TRBJ2-7; perhaps TRBD1 as D (7 bases). The receptor's source is an adult in good health. The CDR3 is CASSQVVQGTYEQYF. CDR3 DNA: TGTGCCAGCAGCCAAGTTGTACAGGGGACTTACGAGCAGTACTTC.